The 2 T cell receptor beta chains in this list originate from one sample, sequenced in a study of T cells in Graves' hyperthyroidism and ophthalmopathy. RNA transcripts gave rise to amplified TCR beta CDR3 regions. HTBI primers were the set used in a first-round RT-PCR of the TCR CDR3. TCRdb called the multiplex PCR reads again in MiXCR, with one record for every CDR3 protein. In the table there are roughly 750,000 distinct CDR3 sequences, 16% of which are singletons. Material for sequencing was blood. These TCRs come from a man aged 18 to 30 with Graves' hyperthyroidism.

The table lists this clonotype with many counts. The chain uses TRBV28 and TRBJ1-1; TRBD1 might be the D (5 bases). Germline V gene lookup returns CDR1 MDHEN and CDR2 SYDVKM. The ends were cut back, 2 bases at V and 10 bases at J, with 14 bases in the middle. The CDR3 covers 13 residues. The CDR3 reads CASSLTGGERAFF. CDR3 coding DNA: TGTGCCAGCAGTTTAACGGGGGGGGAAAGAGCTTTCTTT.

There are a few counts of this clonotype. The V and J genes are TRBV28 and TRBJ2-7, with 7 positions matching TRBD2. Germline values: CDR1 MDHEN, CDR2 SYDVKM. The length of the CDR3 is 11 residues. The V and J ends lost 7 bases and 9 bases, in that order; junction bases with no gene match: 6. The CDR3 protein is CASTLGGRQYF. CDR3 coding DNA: TGTGCCAGCACCCTGGGGGGGAGGCAGTACTTC. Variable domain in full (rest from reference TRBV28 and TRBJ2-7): DVKVTQSSRYLVKRTGEKVFLECVQDMDHENMFWYRQDPGLGLRLIYFSYDVKMKEKGDIPEGYSVSREKKERFSLILESASTNQTSMYLCASTLGGRQYFGPGTRLTVT.